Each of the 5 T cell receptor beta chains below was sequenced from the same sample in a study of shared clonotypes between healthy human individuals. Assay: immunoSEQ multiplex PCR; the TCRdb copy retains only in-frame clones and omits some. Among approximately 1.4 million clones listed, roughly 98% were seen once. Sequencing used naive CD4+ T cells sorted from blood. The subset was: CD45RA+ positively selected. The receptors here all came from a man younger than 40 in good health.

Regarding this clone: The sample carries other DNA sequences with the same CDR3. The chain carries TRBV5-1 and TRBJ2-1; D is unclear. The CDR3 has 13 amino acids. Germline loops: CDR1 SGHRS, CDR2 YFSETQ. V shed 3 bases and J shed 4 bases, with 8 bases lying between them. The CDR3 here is CASSSGVYNEQFF. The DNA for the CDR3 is TGCGCCAGCAGCTCCGGAGTATACAATGAGCAGTTCTTC.

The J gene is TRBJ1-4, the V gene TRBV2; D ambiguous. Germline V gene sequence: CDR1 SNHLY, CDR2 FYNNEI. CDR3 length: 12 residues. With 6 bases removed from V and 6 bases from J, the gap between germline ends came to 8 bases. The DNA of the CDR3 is TGTGCCAGCAGACCGGCTCATGAAAAACTGTTTTTT. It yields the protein CASRPAHEKLFF.

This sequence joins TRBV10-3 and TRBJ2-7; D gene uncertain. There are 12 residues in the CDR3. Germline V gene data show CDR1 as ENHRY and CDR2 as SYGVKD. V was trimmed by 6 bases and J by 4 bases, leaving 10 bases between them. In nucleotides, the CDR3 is TGTGCCATCAGGGATCAAAGGTACGAGCAGTACTTC. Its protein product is CAIRDQRYEQYF.

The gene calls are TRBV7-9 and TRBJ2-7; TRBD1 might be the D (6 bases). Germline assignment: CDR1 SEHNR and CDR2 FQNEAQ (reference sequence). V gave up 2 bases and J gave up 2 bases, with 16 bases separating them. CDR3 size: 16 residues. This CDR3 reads CASSLSGTRAAYEQYF. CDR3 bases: TGTGCCAGCAGCTTATCCGGGACAAGAGCCGCCTACGAGCAGTACTTC. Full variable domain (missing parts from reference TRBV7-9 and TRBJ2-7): DTGVSQNPRHKITKRGQNVTFRCDPISEHNRLYWYRQTLGQGPEFLTYFQNEAQLEKSRLLSDRFSAERPKGSFSTLEIQRTEQGDSAMYLCASSLSGTRAAYEQYFGPGTRLTVT.

The CDR3 DNA is TGTGCCAGTAGTATGGGGGACACCACCGAGCAGTACTTC. As protein: CASSMGDTTEQYF. V usage is TRBV19 and J usage is TRBJ2-7; D might be TRBD1 (6 bases). Trimming removed 3 bases from V and 6 bases from J, with 12 bases in between. Looked up from germline, CDR1 is LNHDA and CDR2 is SQIVND (reference sequence). The CDR3 runs to 13 residues.